The 27 T cell receptor beta chains below were found in one sample sequenced in a study of identical twins. TCRdb analysed the 5' RACE reads with MiXCR anew, one entry per CDR3 protein. The table records approximately 690,000 distinct CDR3 sequences, over 5% of them present only once. The specimen sequenced was naive T cells sorted from blood. The origin of the receptors is a man younger than 35 in good health.

The rearrangement uses TRBV6-5 and TRBJ2-5; D possibly uses TRBD1 or TRBD2 (5 bases each). The CDR3 runs to 14 residues. Trimming cost V 1 base and J 8 bases, with 14 bases left between them. The germline V gene has CDR1 MNHEY and CDR2 SVGAGI. The chain's CDR3 is CASSYLGQGDTQYF. The CDR3 DNA follows: TGTGCCAGCAGTTACTTGGGCCAGGGAGATACCCAGTACTTC.

This clonotype was observed many times. The V and J genes are TRBV6-1 and TRBJ2-7; 8 bases are shared with TRBD2. The CDR3 has 15 residues. Germline V gives CDR1 MNHNS, CDR2 SASEGT. J was trimmed by 4 bases and V by 5 bases; bases with no gene match: 10. This chain's CDR3 is CASSTPGLERYEQYF. The CDR3 nucleotides read TGTGCCAGCAGTACCCCGGGACTAGAACGGTACGAGCAGTACTTC.

The chain employs TRBV7-2 and TRBJ2-1; D is possibly TRBD1 or TRBD2 (5 bases each). This CDR3 is built from 12 residues. Trimming pared 0 bases from V and 11 bases from J, leaving 8 bases between. Germline CDR1 reads SGHTA; CDR2 reads FQGNSA. The CDR3 reads CASSLAGPQQFF. The CDR3 bases are TGTGCCAGCAGCTTAGCGGGACCGCAGCAGTTCTTC.

This clonotype was recorded at least ten times. This chain connects TRBV2 to TRBJ2-5; D is unresolved. Germline V gene data show CDR1 as SNHLY and CDR2 as FYNNEI. V was clipped by 11 bases and J by 1 base, with 26 bases between them. This CDR3 is built from 17 residues. The CDR3: CACRLRRFEDLQETQYF. The CDR3, as DNA: TGTGCCTGCCGGCTACGTCGGTTCGAGGACCTCCAAGAGACCCAGTACTTC.

In regard to this clonotype: It is unclear where the CDR3 begins or ends on the DNA, so no DNA is shown, and the CDR3 is as TCRdb lists it. The chain employs TRBV6-5 and TRBJ2-5; TRBD1 is taken as the D call from the table, unchecked against the DNA. A total of 11 residues make up the CDR3, ends included. Germline V lookup: CDR1 MNHEY, CDR2 SVGAGI. CDR3 protein: CASSSSGPKYF.

This clonotype was counted a few times. The gene calls are TRBV20-1 and TRBJ1-4; no reliable D call. The V gene lost 0 bases and the J gene lost 0 bases, with 11 bases spanning the gap. From germline, CDR1 is DFQATT and CDR2 SNEGSKA (reference sequence). This CDR3 is built from 16 residues. CDR3 DNA sequence: TGCAGTGCTAGAGATTTTGGGGTTTCAACTAATGAAAAACTGTTTTTT. This sequence encodes CSARDFGVSTNEKLFF.

This clonotype was seen a few times. The chain couples TRBV6-2 or TRBV6-3 to TRBJ1-4, with no clear D. The CDR3 is 14 residues long. V lost 7 bases and J 8 bases, leaving 17 bases between the germline ends. Germline lookup yields CDR1 MNHEY and CDR2 SVGEGT. Here the CDR3 reads CASTYDRPGEKLFF. The DNA of the CDR3 is TGTGCCAGCACATACGACCGGCCCGGGGAAAAACTGTTTTTT.

The CDR3 loop reads CATFRGGGHTSGANVLTF. CDR3 nucleotides: TGTGCCACCTTCCGAGGCGGGGGGCACACCTCTGGGGCCAACGTCCTGACTTTC. This chain joins TRBV7-6 and TRBJ2-6, with TRBD2 matching over 8 bases. Germline V gives CDR1 SGHVS, CDR2 FNYEAQ. The CDR3 covers 18 residues. With 10 bases clipped from V and 0 bases from J, the junction kept 14 bases outside the gene matches.

This clonotype was recorded at least ten times. The chain employs TRBV5-1 and TRBJ2-7; 9 nucleotides agree with TRBD1. Per germline, CDR1 SGHRS and CDR2 YFSETQ. The CDR3 runs 15 residues. With V trimmed by 4 bases and J by 5 bases, 10 bases remained unmatched. The chain's CDR3 is CASSQPLDRGNEQYF. The CDR3 bases are TGCGCCAGCAGCCAGCCCCTGGACAGGGGTAACGAGCAGTACTTC.

The chain has TRBV6-1 and TRBJ1-1, with a tentative D call TRBD1 (6 bases). Germline CDR1 is MNHNS and CDR2 is SASEGT. The CDR3 sequence is 14 residues long. Trimming pared 8 bases from V and 1 base from J, leaving 14 bases between. CDR3 region: CASFVGGANTEAFF. The CDR3 DNA reads TGTGCCAGCTTCGTTGGGGGGGCGAACACTGAAGCTTTCTTT.

This clonotype occurred many times. The chain links TRBV20-1 to TRBJ1-5; D remains unclear. The CDR3 runs to 14 residues. Trimming shortened V by 3 bases and J by 6 bases, and 15 bases separated the two germline ends. Germline values: CDR1 DFQATT, CDR2 SNEGSKA (reference sequence). CDR3 sequence reads: CSASLAIGAQPQHF. The CDR3 bases are TGCAGTGCTAGTTTGGCGATAGGCGCTCAGCCCCAGCATTTT.

The V gene is TRBV6-2 or TRBV6-3, the J gene TRBJ2-2, with 7 bases matching TRBD2. In germline, CDR1 is MNHEY, CDR2 SVGEGT. Trimming removed 0 bases from V and 5 bases from J; junction bases left unmatched: 9. The CDR3 loop spans 17 amino acids. The DNA of the CDR3 is TGTGCCAGCAGTTACTCCGGAGCGGGAATGGCGACCGGGGAGCTGTTTTTT. Its translation: CASSYSGAGMATGELFF.

This clonotype was observed at least ten times. V is TRBV28 and J is TRBJ1-6; D call uncertain. From germline, CDR1 is MDHEN and CDR2 SYDVKM. Between the trimmed V and J ends, which lost 8 bases and 10 bases, there was a span of 18 bases. This CDR3 spans 14 amino acids. The CDR3 sequence: CASFALGVDSPLHF. The CDR3 region has the DNA TGTGCCAGCTTCGCTCTGGGCGTTGACTCACCCCTCCACTTT.

At least ten counts were recorded for this clonotype. CDR3 amino acids: CASSLRGPEKLFF. For the CDR3, the DNA is TGCGCCAGCAGCTTAAGGGGGCCTGAAAAACTGTTTTTT. The chain is built from TRBV5-1 and TRBJ1-4, with TRBD1 identical over 7 bases. With V trimmed by 2 bases and J by 7 bases, 2 bases remained unmatched. The CDR3 is made up of 13 amino acids. Germline V CDR1 and CDR2: SGHRS, YFSETQ.

This clonotype was counted ten times or more. This rearrangement joins TRBV20-1 to TRBJ2-5; 9 bases line up with TRBD2. Germline values: CDR1 DFQATT, CDR2 SNEGSKA (reference sequence). This CDR3 is 16 amino acids long. V lost 0 bases and J lost 5; bases outside the gene matches: 10. The CDR3 DNA reads as TGCAGTGCTAGAGATTCTAGCGGGATCCTCCCCGAGACCCAGTACTTC. It is translated as CSARDSSGILPETQYF.

This clonotype was observed many times. The chain links TRBV5-1 to TRBJ1-6, with D possibly TRBD1 on 5 matching bases. CDR1 and CDR2 from the germline V gene are SGHRS and YFSETQ. V lost 0 bases and J lost 4, with 8 bases in between. This CDR3 spans 15 amino acids. The CDR3: CASSLAGGYNSPLHF. The CDR3 region has the DNA TGCGCCAGCAGCTTGGCCGGGGGGTATAATTCACCCCTCCACTTT.

This clonotype was recorded many times. The rearrangement joins TRBV12-3 or TRBV12-4 to TRBJ1-1; D not resolved. The ends were cut back, 3 bases at V and 2 bases at J, with 7 bases in the middle. CDR3 length: 13 residues. DNA of the CDR3: TGTGCCAGCAGTTTGGTGGCTAACACTGAAGCTTTCTTT. Its translation: CASSLVANTEAFF.

In this sample, this clonotype turned up many times. The rearrangement uses TRBV12-3 or TRBV12-4 and TRBJ2-1; 11 bases align to TRBD2. The CDR3 runs 17 residues. Trimming cost V 6 bases and J 4 bases; bases outside gene matches: 11. The CDR3 reads CASSYELAGAPYNEQFF. CDR3 DNA: TGTGCCAGCAGCTACGAACTAGCGGGGGCCCCTTACAATGAGCAGTTCTTC.

This clonotype was counted ten times or more. Here the CDR3 reads CASSLESGQETQYF. CDR3 coding DNA: TGCGCCAGCAGCCTCGAGAGCGGTCAAGAGACCCAGTACTTC. This chain connects TRBV5-1 to TRBJ2-5, with D possibly being TRBD2 (5 bases). Trimming left V 4 bases short and J 2 bases short, with 12 bases between. The CDR3 length is 14 residues. Germline values: CDR1 SGHRS, CDR2 YFSETQ.

This clonotype was recorded many times. The chain joins TRBV20-1 to TRBJ1-3; TRBD1 agrees at 10 bases. Germline CDR1 reads DFQATT; CDR2 reads SNEGSKA (reference sequence). J was trimmed by 0 bases and V by 6 bases; bases with no gene match: 8. The CDR3 runs 16 residues. The CDR3 bases are TGCAGTGCACGACAGGGGGCAACCTCCTCTGGAAACACCATATATTTT. Amino acid sequence: CSARQGATSSGNTIYF.

This clonotype was observed at least ten times. The chain carries TRBV20-1 and TRBJ1-1; unclear D gene. The V gene lost 1 base and the J gene lost 4 bases, with 10 bases spanning the gap. This CDR3 has 13 amino acids. From germline, CDR1 is DFQATT and CDR2 SNEGSKA (reference sequence). The CDR3 nucleotides are TGCAGTGCTAGAGTCACGGGGAGCACTGAAGCTTTCTTT. This sequence encodes CSARVTGSTEAFF.

This clonotype came up many times. The J gene is TRBJ1-1, the V gene TRBV28, with no clear D. Germline V gives CDR1 MDHEN, CDR2 SYDVKM. This CDR3 spans 15 amino acids. The ends were cut back, 5 bases at V and 5 bases at J, with 18 bases in the middle. CDR3 residues: CASSLPGVGTTEAFF. Here the CDR3 DNA reads TGTGCCAGCAGTCTCCCTGGGGTGGGTACTACTGAAGCTTTCTTT.

The genes are TRBV7-8 and TRBJ2-1; D call uncertain. CDR1 SGHVS and CDR2 FQNEAQ come from the germline V gene. The germline V and J ends were trimmed by 5 bases and 0 bases, with 11 bases remaining between them. The CDR3 has 15 residues. As DNA, the CDR3 is TGTGCCAGCAGCCAAGCTGTGAGCTCCTACAATGAGCAGTTCTTC. Protein sequence: CASSQAVSSYNEQFF.

This clonotype was found a few times. The chain employs TRBV7-6 and TRBJ2-6; no clear D gene. V was shortened by 3 bases and J by 0 bases, with 12 bases between the two germline ends. The CDR3 spans 17 residues. Germline CDR1 SGHVS, CDR2 FNYEAQ. CDR3: CASSLPQPSSGANVLTF. As DNA, the CDR3 is TGTGCCAGCAGCTTGCCACAGCCAAGCTCTGGGGCCAACGTCCTGACTTTC.

In this sample, this clonotype turned up many times. J is TRBJ2-1 and V is TRBV4-3, with D possibly TRBD2 on 7 matching bases. Germline lookup yields CDR1 LGHNA and CDR2 YSLEER. V lost 1 base and J 8 bases, leaving 21 bases between the germline ends. The CDR3 is made up of 17 amino acids. The CDR3 nucleotides read TGCGCCAGCAGCCAAGTTGCCTCAAGGGGGGGACTATATGAGCAGTTCTTC. This codes for CASSQVASRGGLYEQFF.

There are many counts of this clonotype. The chain employs TRBV5-1 and TRBJ2-2, with D unresolved. The CDR3 contains 13 residues. V lost 2 bases, J lost 7 bases, and 9 bases lay in between. CDR1 and CDR2 (germline): SGHRS, YFSETQ. The CDR3 sequence is CASSLSKNGELFF. CDR3 coding DNA: TGCGCCAGCAGCTTATCGAAGAACGGGGAGCTGTTTTTT. Supplemented by reference TRBV5-1 and TRBJ2-2, the full variable domain reads KAGVTQTPRYLIKTRGQQVTLSCSPISGHRSVSWYQQTPGQGLQFLFEYFSETQRNKGNFPGRFSGRQFSNSRSEMNVSTLELGDSALYLCASSLSKNGELFFGEGSRLTVL.

The sample holds many counts of this clonotype. V is TRBV18 and J is TRBJ2-1; 9 positions match TRBD1. The germline V gene has CDR1 KGHSH and CDR2 LQKENI. The CDR3 sequence is 15 residues long. With V trimmed by 3 bases and J by 8 bases, 8 bases remained unmatched. The CDR3: CASSPSTGGRDEQFF. DNA of the CDR3: TGTGCCAGCTCACCGAGTACAGGGGGCCGGGATGAGCAGTTCTTC.